This T cell receptor (beta chain) was sequenced for a study of Ad26.COV2.S vaccination and SARS-CoV-2 variants. Overall study context: A participant enrolled in the COV1001 Ad26.COV2.S trial arm provided the sample. Each vaccinee took Ad26.COV2.S intramuscularly, once or twice 56 days apart. Broader study findings: Vaccinees and placebo recipients showed similar non-spike TCR breadth.

Worth noting for this clone: Its antigen is still unknown.

Assay: immunoSEQ multiplex PCR; the TCRdb copy retains only in-frame clones and omits some. The sample includes some 340,000 clones, roughly 84% of them seen just once. The CDR3 runs to 15 residues. From germline, CDR1 is SGHVS and CDR2 FQNEAQ. The V gene lost 5 bases and the J gene lost 4 bases, with 15 bases spanning the gap. The sample's treatment: around 19 received Ad26.COV2.S at low or high dose, single or two shots; about 5 received placebo; per-sample allocation not given. Vaccine and placebo recipients were sampled on day 63 after the first injection. V gene TRBV7-8 combines with J gene TRBJ1-5; no clear D. The clonotype comes from a person aged 18-60 years who received the Ad26.COV2.S COVID-19 vaccine or a placebo. The sample here was peripheral blood, taken in a trial of Ad26.COV2.S vaccine versus placebo. The CDR3 DNA reads as TGTGCCAGCAGCCTGGGCACAGACCGAAATCAGCCCCAGCATTTT. Translating gives CASSLGTDRNQPQHF. The entire variable domain, with the rest obtained from reference TRBV7-8 and TRBJ1-5, is as follows: GAGVSQSPRYKVAKRGQDVALRCDPISGHVSLFWYQQALGQGPEFLTYFQNEAQLDKSGLPSDRFFAERPEGSVSTLKIQRTQQEDSAVYLCASSLGTDRNQPQHFGDGTRLSIL.